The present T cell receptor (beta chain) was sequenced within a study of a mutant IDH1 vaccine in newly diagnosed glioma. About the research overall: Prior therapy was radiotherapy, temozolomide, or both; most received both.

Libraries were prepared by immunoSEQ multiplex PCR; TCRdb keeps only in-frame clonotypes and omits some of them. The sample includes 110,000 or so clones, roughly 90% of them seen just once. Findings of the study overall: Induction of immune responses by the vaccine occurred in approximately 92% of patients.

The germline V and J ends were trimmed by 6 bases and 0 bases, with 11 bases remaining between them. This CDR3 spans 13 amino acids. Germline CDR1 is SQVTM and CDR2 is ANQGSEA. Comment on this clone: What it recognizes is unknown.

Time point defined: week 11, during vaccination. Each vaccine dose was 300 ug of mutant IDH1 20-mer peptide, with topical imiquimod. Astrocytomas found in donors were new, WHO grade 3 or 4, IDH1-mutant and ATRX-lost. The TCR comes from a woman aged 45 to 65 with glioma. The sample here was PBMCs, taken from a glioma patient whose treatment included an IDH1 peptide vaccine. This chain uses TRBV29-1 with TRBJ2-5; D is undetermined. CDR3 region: CSVFDTNQETQYF. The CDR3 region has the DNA TGCAGCGTCTTCGACACCAACCAAGAGACCCAGTACTTC. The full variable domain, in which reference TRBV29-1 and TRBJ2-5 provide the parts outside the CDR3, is SAVISQKPSRDICQRGTSLTIQCQVDSQVTMMFWYRQQPGQSLTLIATANQGSEATYESGFVIDKFPISRPNLTFSTLTVSNMSPEDSSIYLCSVFDTNQETQYFGPGTRLLVL.